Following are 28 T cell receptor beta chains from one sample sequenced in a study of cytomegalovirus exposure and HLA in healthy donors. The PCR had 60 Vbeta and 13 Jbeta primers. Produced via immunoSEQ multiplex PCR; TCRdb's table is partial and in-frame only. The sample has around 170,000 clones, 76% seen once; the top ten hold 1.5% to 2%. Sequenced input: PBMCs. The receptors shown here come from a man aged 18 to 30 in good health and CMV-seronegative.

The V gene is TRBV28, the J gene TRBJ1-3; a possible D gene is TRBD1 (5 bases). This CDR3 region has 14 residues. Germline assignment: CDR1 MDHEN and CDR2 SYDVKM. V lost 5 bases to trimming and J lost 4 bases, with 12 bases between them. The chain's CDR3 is CASSTRTPGNTIYF. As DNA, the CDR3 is TGTGCCAGCAGTACCCGGACACCGGGAAACACCATATATTTT.

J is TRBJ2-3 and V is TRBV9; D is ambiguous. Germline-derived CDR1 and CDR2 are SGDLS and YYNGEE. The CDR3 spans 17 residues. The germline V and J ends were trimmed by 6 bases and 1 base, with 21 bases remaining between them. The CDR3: CASTRRAEVPRTDTQYF. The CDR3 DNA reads TGTGCCAGCACGAGACGAGCTGAGGTCCCCCGCACAGATACGCAGTATTTT. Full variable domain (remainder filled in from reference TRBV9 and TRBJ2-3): DSGVTQTPKHLITATGQRVTLRCSPRSGDLSVYWYQQSLDQGLQFLIQYYNGEERAKGNILERFSAQQFPDLHSELNLSSLELGDSALYFCASTRRAEVPRTDTQYFGPGTRLTVL.

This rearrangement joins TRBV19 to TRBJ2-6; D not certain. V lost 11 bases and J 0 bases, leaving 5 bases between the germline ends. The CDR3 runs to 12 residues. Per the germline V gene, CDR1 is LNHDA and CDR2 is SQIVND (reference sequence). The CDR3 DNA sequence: TGTGCCGCAGTCTCTGGGGCCAACGTCCTGACTTTC. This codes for CAAVSGANVLTF.

CDR3 protein: CAISERGADYNEQFF. The CDR3 nucleotides read TGTGCCATCAGTGAGCGGGGGGCGGACTACAATGAGCAGTTCTTC. The J gene is TRBJ2-1, the V gene TRBV10-3, with D tentatively TRBD2 (7 bases). The germline V gene encodes CDR1 ENHRY and CDR2 SYGVKD. V gave up 2 bases and J gave up 3 bases, with 11 bases separating them. This CDR3 is 15 amino acids long.

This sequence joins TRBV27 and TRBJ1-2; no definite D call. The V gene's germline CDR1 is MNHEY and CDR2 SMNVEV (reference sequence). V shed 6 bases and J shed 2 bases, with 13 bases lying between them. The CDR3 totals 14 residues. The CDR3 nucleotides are TGTGCCAGCAGGTCCTTGCGAGGAAACTATGGCTACACCTTC. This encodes CASRSLRGNYGYTF.

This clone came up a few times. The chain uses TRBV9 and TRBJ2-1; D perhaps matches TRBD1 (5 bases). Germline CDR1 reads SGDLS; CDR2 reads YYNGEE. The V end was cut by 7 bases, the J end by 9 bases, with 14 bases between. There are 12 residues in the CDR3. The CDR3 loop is CASLNGAGEQFF. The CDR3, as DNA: TGTGCCAGCCTTAATGGGGCCGGTGAGCAGTTCTTC.

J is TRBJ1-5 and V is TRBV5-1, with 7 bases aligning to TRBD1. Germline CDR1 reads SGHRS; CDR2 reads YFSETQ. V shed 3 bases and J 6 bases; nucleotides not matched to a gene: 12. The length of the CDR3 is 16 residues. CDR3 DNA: TGCGCCAGCAGCTCGAACCCAGGGGGTATGGGTCAGCCCCAGCATTTT. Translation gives CASSSNPGGMGQPQHF.

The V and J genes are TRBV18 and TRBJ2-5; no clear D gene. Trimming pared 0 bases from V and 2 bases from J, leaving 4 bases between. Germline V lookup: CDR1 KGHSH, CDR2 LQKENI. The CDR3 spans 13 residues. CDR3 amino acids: CASSPPAQETQYF. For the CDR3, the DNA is TGTGCCAGCTCACCACCAGCTCAAGAGACCCAGTACTTC.

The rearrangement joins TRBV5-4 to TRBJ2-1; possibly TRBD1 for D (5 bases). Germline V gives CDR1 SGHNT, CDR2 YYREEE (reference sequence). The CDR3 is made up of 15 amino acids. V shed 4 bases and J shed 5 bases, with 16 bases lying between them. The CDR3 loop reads CASSPVGRAHNEQFF. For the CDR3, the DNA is TGTGCCAGCAGCCCGGTGGGCAGGGCCCACAATGAGCAGTTCTTC.

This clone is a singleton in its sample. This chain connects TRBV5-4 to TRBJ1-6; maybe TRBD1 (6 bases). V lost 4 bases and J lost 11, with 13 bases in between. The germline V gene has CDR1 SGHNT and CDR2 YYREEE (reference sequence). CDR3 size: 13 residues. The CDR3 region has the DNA TGTGCCAGCAGCCAGGGGACGGGACCACCCCTCCACTTT. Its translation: CASSQGTGPPLHF.

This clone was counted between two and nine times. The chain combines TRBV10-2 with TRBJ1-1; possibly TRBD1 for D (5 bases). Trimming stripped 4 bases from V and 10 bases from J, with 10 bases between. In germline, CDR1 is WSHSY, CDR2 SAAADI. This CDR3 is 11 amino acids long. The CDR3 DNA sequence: TGCGCCAGCAGTGGGGACTCCCGAGCTTTCTTT. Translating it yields CASSGDSRAFF.

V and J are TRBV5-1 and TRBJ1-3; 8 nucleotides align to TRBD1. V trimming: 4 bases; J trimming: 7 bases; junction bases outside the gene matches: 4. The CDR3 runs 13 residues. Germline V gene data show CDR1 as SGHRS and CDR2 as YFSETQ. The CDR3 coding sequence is TGCGCCAGCAGCCCTAGACAGGGGAACACCATATATTTT. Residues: CASSPRQGNTIYF.

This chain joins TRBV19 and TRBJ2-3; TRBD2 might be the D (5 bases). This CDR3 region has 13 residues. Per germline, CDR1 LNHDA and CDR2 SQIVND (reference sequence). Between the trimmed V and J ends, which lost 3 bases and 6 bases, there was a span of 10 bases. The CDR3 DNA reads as TGTGCCAGTAGTATGATAGCGCAGGATACGCAGTATTTT. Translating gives CASSMIAQDTQYF.

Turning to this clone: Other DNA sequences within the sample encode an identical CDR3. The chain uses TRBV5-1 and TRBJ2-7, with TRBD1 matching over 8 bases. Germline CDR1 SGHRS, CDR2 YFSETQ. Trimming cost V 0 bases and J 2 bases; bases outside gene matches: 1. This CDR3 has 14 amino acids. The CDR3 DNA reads TGCGCCAGCAGCTTGGGACAGGGGCCCTACGAGCAGTACTTC. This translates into CASSLGQGPYEQYF.

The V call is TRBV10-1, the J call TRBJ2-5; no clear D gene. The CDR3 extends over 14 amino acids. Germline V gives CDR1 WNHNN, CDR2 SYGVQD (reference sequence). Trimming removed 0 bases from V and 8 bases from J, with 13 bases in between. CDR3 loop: CASSESLGHLTQYF. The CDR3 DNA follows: TGCGCCAGCAGTGAGTCGTTGGGCCATCTCACCCAGTACTTC.

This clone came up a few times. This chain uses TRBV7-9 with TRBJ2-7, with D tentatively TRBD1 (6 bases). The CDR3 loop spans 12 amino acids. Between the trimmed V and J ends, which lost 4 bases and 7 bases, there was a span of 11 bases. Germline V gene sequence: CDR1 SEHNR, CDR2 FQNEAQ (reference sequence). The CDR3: CASSSPGVEQYF. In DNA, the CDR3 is TGTGCCAGCAGCTCCCCAGGGGTTGAGCAGTACTTC.

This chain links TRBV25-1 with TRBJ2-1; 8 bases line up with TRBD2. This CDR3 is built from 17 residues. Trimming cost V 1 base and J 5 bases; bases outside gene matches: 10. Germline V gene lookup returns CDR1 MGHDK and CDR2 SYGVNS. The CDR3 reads CASSESTRGLANNEQFF. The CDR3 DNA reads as TGTGCCAGCAGTGAATCTACCCGAGGACTAGCTAACAATGAGCAGTTCTTC.

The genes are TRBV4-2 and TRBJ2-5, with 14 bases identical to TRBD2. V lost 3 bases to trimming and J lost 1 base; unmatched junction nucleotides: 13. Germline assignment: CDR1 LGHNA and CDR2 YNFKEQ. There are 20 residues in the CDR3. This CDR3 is CASSQATGTSGSRFQETQYF. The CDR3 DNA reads TGTGCCAGCAGCCAGGCGACCGGGACTAGCGGGAGCCGATTCCAAGAGACCCAGTACTTC.

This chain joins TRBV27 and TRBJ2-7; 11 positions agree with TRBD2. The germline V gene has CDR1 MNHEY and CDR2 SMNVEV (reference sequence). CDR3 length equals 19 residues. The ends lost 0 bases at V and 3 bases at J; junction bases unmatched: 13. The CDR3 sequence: CASSLSASGRTTDNYEQYF. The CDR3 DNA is TGTGCCAGCAGTTTATCGGCTAGCGGGAGGACCACCGACAACTACGAGCAGTACTTC.

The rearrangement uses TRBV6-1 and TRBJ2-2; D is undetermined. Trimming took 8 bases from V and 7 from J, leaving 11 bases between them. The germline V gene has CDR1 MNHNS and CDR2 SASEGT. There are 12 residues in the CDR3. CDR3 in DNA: TGTGCCAGCCGCGCTGAGGTCGGGGAGCTGTTTTTT. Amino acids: CASRAEVGELFF.

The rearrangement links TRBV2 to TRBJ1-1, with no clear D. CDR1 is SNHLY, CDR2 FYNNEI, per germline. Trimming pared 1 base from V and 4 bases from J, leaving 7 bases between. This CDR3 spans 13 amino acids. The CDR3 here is CASSEGHGTEAFF. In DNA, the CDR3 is TGTGCCAGCAGTGAAGGGCATGGCACTGAAGCTTTCTTT. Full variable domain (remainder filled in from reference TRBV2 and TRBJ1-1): EPEVTQTPSHQVTQMGQEVILRCVPISNHLYFYWYRQILGQKVEFLVSFYNNEISEKSEIFDDQFSVERPDGSNFTLKIRSTKLEDSAMYFCASSEGHGTEAFFGQGTRLTVV.

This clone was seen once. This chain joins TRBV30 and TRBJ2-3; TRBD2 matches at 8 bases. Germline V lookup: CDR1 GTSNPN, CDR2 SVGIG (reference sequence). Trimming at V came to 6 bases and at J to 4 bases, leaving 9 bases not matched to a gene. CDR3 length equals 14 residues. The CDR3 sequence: CACSSGGHPDTQYF. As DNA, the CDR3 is TGTGCCTGTTCCTCGGGGGGGCATCCAGATACGCAGTATTTT.

For the CDR3, the DNA is TGTGCCAGCAGCCTCTGGACAGGGGTAGCTGGAAACACCATATATTTT. Its translation is CASSLWTGVAGNTIYF. The chain carries TRBV9 and TRBJ1-3, with TRBD1 identical over 9 bases. V gave up 4 bases and J gave up 2 bases; unmatched junction bases: 7. The CDR3 is 16 amino acids. Per the germline V gene, CDR1 is SGDLS and CDR2 is YYNGEE.

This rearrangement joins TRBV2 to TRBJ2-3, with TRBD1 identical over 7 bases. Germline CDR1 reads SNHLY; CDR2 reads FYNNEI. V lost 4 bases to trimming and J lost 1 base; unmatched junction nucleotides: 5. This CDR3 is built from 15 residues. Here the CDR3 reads CASSGTGPRTDTQYF. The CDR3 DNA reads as TGTGCCAGCAGTGGGACAGGTCCCCGCACAGATACGCAGTATTTT.

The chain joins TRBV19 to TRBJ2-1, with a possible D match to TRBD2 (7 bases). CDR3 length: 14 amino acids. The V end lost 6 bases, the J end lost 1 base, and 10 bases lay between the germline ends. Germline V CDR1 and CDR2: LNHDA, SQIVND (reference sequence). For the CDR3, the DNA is TGTGCCAGTAGGAGGGGGGGATCCTACAATGAGCAGTTCTTC. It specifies CASRRGGSYNEQFF.

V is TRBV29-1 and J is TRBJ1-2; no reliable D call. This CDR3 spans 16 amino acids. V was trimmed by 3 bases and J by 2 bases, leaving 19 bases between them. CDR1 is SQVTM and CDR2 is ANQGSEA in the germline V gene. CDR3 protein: CSVEPYGEDGNYGYTF. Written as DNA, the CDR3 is TGCAGCGTTGAGCCCTACGGGGAAGACGGAAACTATGGCTACACCTTC.

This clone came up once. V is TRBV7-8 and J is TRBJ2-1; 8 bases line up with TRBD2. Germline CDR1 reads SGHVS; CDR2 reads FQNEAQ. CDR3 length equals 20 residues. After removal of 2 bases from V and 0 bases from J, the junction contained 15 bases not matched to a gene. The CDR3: CASSLKRETSARSSYNEQFF. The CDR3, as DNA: TGTGCCAGCAGCTTAAAGCGAGAGACTAGCGCTAGGAGCTCCTACAATGAGCAGTTCTTC.

The DNA for the CDR3 is TGTGCCAGCAGCACCCGGACTAGCCTCTTGGAGCAGTACTTC. As protein: CASSTRTSLLEQYF. V is TRBV7-9 and J is TRBJ2-7; 8 nucleotides line up with TRBD2. Trimming took 5 bases from V and 7 from J; bases not matched to a gene: 10. This CDR3 spans 14 amino acids. CDR1 is SEHNR and CDR2 is FQNEAQ in the germline V gene (reference sequence).